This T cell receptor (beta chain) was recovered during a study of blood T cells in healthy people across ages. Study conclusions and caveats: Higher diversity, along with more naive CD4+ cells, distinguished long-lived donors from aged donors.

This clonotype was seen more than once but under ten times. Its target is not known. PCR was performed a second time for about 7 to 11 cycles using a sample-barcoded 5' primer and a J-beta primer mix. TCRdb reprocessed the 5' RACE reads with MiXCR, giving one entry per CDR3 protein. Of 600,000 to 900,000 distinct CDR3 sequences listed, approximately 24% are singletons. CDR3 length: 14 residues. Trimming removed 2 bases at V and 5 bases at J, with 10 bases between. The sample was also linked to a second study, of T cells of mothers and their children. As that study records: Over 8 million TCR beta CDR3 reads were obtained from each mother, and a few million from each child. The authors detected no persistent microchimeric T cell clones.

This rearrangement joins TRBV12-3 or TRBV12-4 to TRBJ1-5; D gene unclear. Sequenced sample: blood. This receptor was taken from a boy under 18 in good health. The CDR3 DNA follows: TGTGCCAGCAGTTTACGATCCGCTCATCAGCCCCAGCATTTT. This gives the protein CASSLRSAHQPQHF.